Presented here are 28 T cell receptor beta chains from one specimen sequenced in a study of identical twins. TCRdb fed the 5' RACE reads into MiXCR, producing one record per CDR3 protein. The sample consists of 250,000 to 300,000 distinct CDR3 sequences, nearly 9.5% of them appearing once. The same specimen was also included in a second study, on yellow fever vaccine responses in identical twins.

Material for sequencing was CD8+ T cells sorted from blood. The receptor set was obtained from a woman under 30 in good health.

This clonotype was observed a handful of times. The V gene is TRBV28, the J gene TRBJ2-7, with 7 bases that match TRBD1. V lost 5 bases to trimming and J lost 3 bases; unmatched junction nucleotides: 4. The CDR3 is 13 residues long. Germline CDR1 reads MDHEN; CDR2 reads SYDVKM. As DNA, the CDR3 is TGTGCCAGCAGTCGGACAGGAGACTACGAGCAGTACTTC. It is translated as CASSRTGDYEQYF.

A few counts support this clonotype. The chain joins TRBV2 to TRBJ2-3; D possibly uses TRBD1 or TRBD2 (5 bases each). Trimming pared 4 bases from V and 1 base from J, leaving 12 bases between. The length of the CDR3 is 15 residues. Germline-derived CDR1 and CDR2 are SNHLY and FYNNEI. The CDR3 DNA follows: TGTGCCAGCAGTGGGGACGGACGAGGCACAGATACGCAGTATTTT. It is translated as CASSGDGRGTDTQYF.

The J gene is TRBJ2-1, the V gene TRBV9; 7 positions agree with TRBD2. V was clipped by 4 bases and J by 8 bases; unmatched bases: 21. From germline, CDR1 is SGDLS and CDR2 YYNGEE. The CDR3 runs 18 residues. The CDR3, as DNA: TGTGCCAGCAGCACCCTAGGGAGGGGAGCGGGACCTACGGATGAGCAGTTCTTC. This translates into CASSTLGRGAGPTDEQFF.

This clonotype appeared many times. J is TRBJ2-5 and V is TRBV29-1; 9 bases are shared with TRBD1. Germline loops: CDR1 SQVTM, CDR2 ANQGSEA. The ends lost 8 bases at V and 1 base at J; junction bases unmatched: 17. The CDR3 spans 17 residues. The CDR3 DNA is TGCAGCCCGAGGACAGGGGAGAAGGTAGCACCCCAAGAGACCCAGTACTTC. This sequence encodes CSPRTGEKVAPQETQYF. Combining the CDR3 with reference TRBV29-1 and TRBJ2-5 gives the whole variable domain SAVISQKPSRDICQRGTSLTIQCQVDSQVTMMFWYRQQPGQSLTLIATANQGSEATYESGFVIDKFPISRPNLTFSTLTVSNMSPEDSSIYLCSPRTGEKVAPQETQYFGPGTRLLVL.

The J gene is TRBJ2-5, the V gene TRBV6-2 or TRBV6-3; D is uncertain. CDR3 length: 15 residues. With 5 bases removed from V and 2 bases from J, the gap between germline ends came to 15 bases. CDR1 and CDR2 from the germline V gene are MNHEY and SVGEGT. CDR3 residues: CASSAIGRPQETQYF. CDR3 sequence (DNA): TGTGCCAGCAGTGCCATAGGACGGCCTCAAGAGACCCAGTACTTC.

This clonotype was counted many times. The chain couples TRBV9 to TRBJ2-1; TRBD2 is a possible D gene (6 bases). CDR3 length: 15 residues. The germline V gene has CDR1 SGDLS and CDR2 YYNGEE. Trimming left V 7 bases short and J 9 bases short, with 23 bases between. CDR3 residues: CASRVPQAPEGEQFF. DNA for the CDR3: TGTGCCAGCCGAGTCCCCCAGGCGCCGGAGGGTGAGCAGTTCTTC. Filled out from reference TRBV9 and TRBJ2-1, the complete variable domain reads DSGVTQTPKHLITATGQRVTLRCSPRSGDLSVYWYQQSLDQGLQFLIQYYNGEERAKGNILERFSAQQFPDLHSELNLSSLELGDSALYFCASRVPQAPEGEQFFGPGTRLTVL.

The chain recombines TRBV4-2 with TRBJ1-5; D might be TRBD1 (6 bases). The CDR3 has 14 residues. V gave up 4 bases and J gave up 6 bases, with 13 bases separating them. CDR1 LGHNA and CDR2 YNFKEQ come from the germline V gene. CDR3 sequence (DNA): TGTGCCAGCAGCCCTAACAGGGTTACTCAGCCCCAGCATTTT. It yields the protein CASSPNRVTQPQHF.

This clonotype was seen a few times. One junction end disagrees with the germline gene, perhaps due to a read error. J is TRBJ2-5 and V is TRBV7-7, with TRBD1 matching over 9 bases. The CDR3 loop spans 13 amino acids. Germline V gene sequence: CDR1 SSHAT, CDR2 FNYEAQ (reference sequence). The DNA of the CDR3 is TGTGCTAGCACCGACAGGGGGCAAGAGACCCAGTACTTC. Amino acids: CASTDRGQETQYF. The full variable domain, with the rest looked up from reference TRBV7-7 and TRBJ2-5, is GAGVSQSPRYKVTKRGQDVTLRCDPISSHATLYWYQQALGQGPEFLTYFNYEAQPDKSGLPSDRFSAERPEGSISTLTIQRTEQRDSAMYRCASTDRGQETQYFGPGTRLLVL.

This clonotype has ten or more counts. The V gene is TRBV5-1, the J gene TRBJ2-1; 8 bases are a match to TRBD1. This CDR3 region has 13 residues. Germline loops: CDR1 SGHRS, CDR2 YFSETQ. J gave up 13 bases and V 4 bases, and 10 bases lay outside the gene matches. The CDR3 bases are TGCGCCAGCAGCCAGGATCAGGGGGCCGGCCAGTTCTTC. Protein product: CASSQDQGAGQFF. The variable domain in full, completed from reference TRBV5-1 and TRBJ2-1, reads KAGVTQTPRYLIKTRGQQVTLSCSPISGHRSVSWYQQTPGQGLQFLFEYFSETQRNKGNFPGRFSGRQFSNSRSEMNVSTLELGDSALYLCASSQDQGAGQFFGPGTRLTVL.

A few counts support this clonotype. This chain links TRBV4-1 with TRBJ2-7, with 7 bases fitting TRBD1. The CDR3 consists of 16 residues. With V trimmed by 4 bases and J by 0 bases, 9 bases remained unmatched. Germline CDR1 MGHRA, CDR2 YSYEKL. As DNA, the CDR3 is TGCGCCAGCAGCCCACTGACAGGGCCCAGCTCCTACGAGCAGTACTTC. Amino acid sequence: CASSPLTGPSSYEQYF.

There are a few counts of this clonotype. The chain employs TRBV6-5 and TRBJ2-5; 9 bases line up with TRBD1. The CDR3 covers 14 residues. The V segment lost 4 bases and the J segment 7 bases; nucleotides outside the gene matches: 7. The germline gives CDR1 MNHEY, CDR2 SVGAGI. CDR3 nucleotide sequence: TGTGCCAGCAGTTCCTCGACAGGGGGGGGGACCCAGTACTTC. Protein: CASSSSTGGGTQYF.

This clonotype was seen many times. The genes are TRBV12-3 or TRBV12-4 and TRBJ2-6; D not resolved. Trimming cost V 2 bases and J 1 base, with 3 bases left between them. The CDR3 length is 14 residues. For the CDR3, the DNA is TGTGCCAGCAGTTTACTTTCTGGGGCCAACGTCCTGACTTTC. Amino acids: CASSLLSGANVLTF.

This clonotype was seen a handful of times. This chain joins TRBV6-2 or TRBV6-3 and TRBJ1-1; 8 nucleotides agree with TRBD1. V shed 5 bases and J 6 bases; nucleotides not matched to a gene: 5. There are 13 residues in the CDR3. The germline gives CDR1 MNHEY, CDR2 SVGEGT. The chain's CDR3 is CASSGTGGAEAFF. CDR3 nucleotides: TGTGCCAGCAGTGGTACAGGGGGGGCTGAAGCTTTCTTT.

Many counts were recorded for this clonotype. This chain links TRBV20-1 with TRBJ2-1; 9 bases match TRBD2. V lost 1 base and J lost 10; bases outside the gene matches: 8. CDR1 is DFQATT and CDR2 is SNEGSKA in the germline V gene (reference sequence). The CDR3 is made up of 14 amino acids. CDR3 sequence reads: CSARVREGRWEQFF. In DNA, the CDR3 is TGCAGTGCTAGAGTGCGGGAGGGCCGGTGGGAGCAGTTCTTC.

The gene calls are TRBV28 and TRBJ2-4; D may be TRBD1 (5 bases). V lost 1 base and J 0 bases, leaving 13 bases between the germline ends. The CDR3 spans 17 residues. Germline V gives CDR1 MDHEN, CDR2 SYDVKM. The CDR3 protein is CASSLFRGTLAKNIQYF. CDR3 nucleotide sequence: TGTGCCAGCAGTTTATTTAGGGGTACACTAGCCAAAAACATTCAGTACTTC. The complete variable domain, with remaining parts taken from reference TRBV28 and TRBJ2-4, reads DVKVTQSSRYLVKRTGEKVFLECVQDMDHENMFWYRQDPGLGLRLIYFSYDVKMKEKGDIPEGYSVSREKKERFSLILESASTNQTSMYLCASSLFRGTLAKNIQYFGAGTRLSVL.

This clonotype was seen repeatedly, ten times or more. The genes are TRBV24-1 and TRBJ2-7; tentatively, D is TRBD2 (5 bases). Deletions cut 4 bases from V and 2 bases from J, with 8 bases between. The CDR3 spans 13 residues. Germline CDR1 reads KGHDR; CDR2 reads SFDVKD. CDR3 in DNA: TGTGCCACCAGTGAAGCGGAGGCCTACGAGCAGTACTTC. As protein: CATSEAEAYEQYF.

The CDR3 here is CASSLIQHPIYNEQFF. The CDR3 DNA follows: TGTGCCAGCAGTTTAATACAGCATCCAATCTACAATGAGCAGTTCTTC. The rearrangement joins TRBV27 to TRBJ2-1; no firm D call. Germline CDR1 reads MNHEY; CDR2 reads SMNVEV (reference sequence). V was pared by 2 bases and J by 3 bases, with 14 bases between. The CDR3 is 16 residues long.

At least ten counts were recorded for this clonotype. The chain carries TRBV7-8 and TRBJ2-1; perhaps TRBD2 as D (6 bases). The germline V gene encodes CDR1 SGHVS and CDR2 FQNEAQ. V lost 3 bases and J lost 3, with 6 bases in between. CDR3 size: 13 residues. The CDR3 reads CASSLRDYNEQFF. The CDR3 nucleotides read TGTGCCAGCAGCTTGCGGGACTACAATGAGCAGTTCTTC.

This clonotype was observed a few times. This chain connects TRBV7-8 to TRBJ2-3, with D perhaps assigned TRBD1 or TRBD2 (5 bases each). The length of the CDR3 is 16 residues. The germline V gene has CDR1 SGHVS and CDR2 FQNEAQ. V lost 0 bases to trimming and J lost 4 bases, with 14 bases between them. CDR3 coding DNA: TGTGCCAGCAGCTTAGCGCTGGGGGTCGACGCAGATACGCAGTATTTT. It codes for CASSLALGVDADTQYF. Looking up the rest from reference TRBV7-8 and TRBJ2-3 gives the full variable domain: GAGVSQSPRYKVAKRGQDVALRCDPISGHVSLFWYQQALGQGPEFLTYFQNEAQLDKSGLPSDRFFAERPEGSVSTLKIQRTQQEDSAVYLCASSLALGVDADTQYFGPGTRLTVL.

This clonotype was detected many times. The chain recombines TRBV6-5 with TRBJ2-7, with 8 bases aligning to TRBD1. Germline CDR1 MNHEY, CDR2 SVGAGI. Trimming cost V 2 bases and J 3 bases; bases outside gene matches: 6. This CDR3 spans 15 amino acids. The CDR3 here is CASSYPGQGVYEQYF. The CDR3 DNA reads TGTGCCAGCAGTTACCCTGGACAGGGAGTCTACGAGCAGTACTTC.

Turning to this clonotype: Germline and junction disagree at one end, which may indicate a read error. The rearrangement links TRBV7-3 to TRBJ2-1, with 9 bases identical to TRBD2. Germline V gene data show CDR1 as SGHTA and CDR2 as FQGTGA. This CDR3 region has 15 residues. CDR3 protein: CASSLVLAGANEQSF. The CDR3 DNA reads as TGTGCCAGCAGCTTAGTACTAGCGGGTGCCAATGAGCAGTCCTTC.

This clonotype was seen repeatedly, ten times or more. The chain carries TRBV6-1 and TRBJ2-1, with a weak D call TRBD2 (6 bases). V lost 2 bases to trimming and J lost 3 bases, with 11 bases between them. Germline V lookup: CDR1 MNHNS, CDR2 SASEGT. CDR3 size: 15 residues. This CDR3 reads CASSESGGVYNEQFF. For the CDR3, the DNA is TGTGCCAGCAGTGAATCCGGGGGTGTCTACAATGAGCAGTTCTTC.

V and J are TRBV29-1 and TRBJ2-7; D is perhaps TRBD1 or TRBD2 (6 bases each). Germline V gene lookup returns CDR1 SQVTM and CDR2 ANQGSEA. CDR3 size: 14 residues. With 6 bases removed from V and 3 bases from J, the gap between germline ends came to 18 bases. The CDR3 DNA reads TGCAGCGTAACCGGAGGGGGATTGGGCTACGAGCAGTACTTC. As protein: CSVTGGGLGYEQYF.

This clonotype was observed a few times. The genes are TRBV27 and TRBJ2-1, with D maybe TRBD2 (6 bases). V was cut by 3 bases and J by 3 bases, with 12 bases left in between. Germline values: CDR1 MNHEY, CDR2 SMNVEV (reference sequence). The CDR3 loop spans 15 amino acids. CDR3 bases: TGTGCCAGCAGTTTGGTGGGGGGTAACTACAATGAGCAGTTCTTC. It yields the protein CASSLVGGNYNEQFF.

At least ten counts were recorded for this clonotype. This rearrangement joins TRBV7-3 to TRBJ2-3, with 8 bases fitting TRBD2. The CDR3 loop spans 16 amino acids. The germline V gene encodes CDR1 SGHTA and CDR2 FQGTGA. V was clipped by 4 bases and J by 2 bases; unmatched bases: 8. The CDR3 is CASSSPTGGATDTQYF. DNA of the CDR3: TGTGCCAGCAGCTCCCCCACGGGGGGGGCCACAGATACGCAGTATTTT. Drawing the rest from reference TRBV7-3 and TRBJ2-3, the complete variable domain is GAGVSQTPSNKVTEKGKYVELRCDPISGHTALYWYRQSLGQGPEFLIYFQGTGAADDSGLPNDRFFAVRPEGSVSTLKIQRTERGDSAVYLCASSSPTGGATDTQYFGPGTRLTVL.

In this sample, this clonotype turned up many times. The CDR3 bases are TGTGCCAGCAGTCTAAGACTAGCGGGAGTTTTCGATGAGCAGTTCTTC. Its protein product is CASSLRLAGVFDEQFF. The gene calls are TRBV7-9 and TRBJ2-1, with TRBD2 matching 12 bases. Germline CDR1 is SEHNR and CDR2 is FQNEAQ (reference sequence). The CDR3 covers 16 residues. With 6 bases clipped from V and 8 bases from J, the junction kept 11 bases outside the gene matches. Based on the CDR3 plus reference TRBV7-9 and TRBJ2-1, the full variable domain is DTGVSQNPRHKITKRGQNVTFRCDPISEHNRLYWYRQTLGQGPEFLTYFQNEAQLEKSRLLSDRFSAERPKGSFSTLEIQRTEQGDSAMYLCASSLRLAGVFDEQFFGPGTRLTVL.

The gene calls are TRBV28 and TRBJ1-6, with D perhaps TRBD1 (5 bases). The CDR3 sequence is 17 residues long. V shed 2 bases and J shed 10 bases, with 21 bases lying between them. Germline V gene sequence: CDR1 MDHEN, CDR2 SYDVKM. As DNA, the CDR3 is TGTGCCAGCAGTTTAGGAATGGGGGAACCCCTTCGATCACCCCTCCACTTT. It is translated as CASSLGMGEPLRSPLHF.

In this sample, this clonotype turned up a few times. The chain uses TRBV3-1 and TRBJ2-3; 13 bases agree with TRBD2. CDR3 length equals 20 residues. The V and J ends lost 0 bases and 1 base, in that order; junction bases with no gene match: 10. Germline V CDR1 and CDR2: LGHDT, YNNKEL (reference sequence). CDR3 residues: CASSQDRLAGGPSGTDTQYF. The CDR3 DNA reads TGTGCCAGCAGCCAAGATCGACTAGCGGGGGGCCCCAGCGGCACAGATACGCAGTATTTT.